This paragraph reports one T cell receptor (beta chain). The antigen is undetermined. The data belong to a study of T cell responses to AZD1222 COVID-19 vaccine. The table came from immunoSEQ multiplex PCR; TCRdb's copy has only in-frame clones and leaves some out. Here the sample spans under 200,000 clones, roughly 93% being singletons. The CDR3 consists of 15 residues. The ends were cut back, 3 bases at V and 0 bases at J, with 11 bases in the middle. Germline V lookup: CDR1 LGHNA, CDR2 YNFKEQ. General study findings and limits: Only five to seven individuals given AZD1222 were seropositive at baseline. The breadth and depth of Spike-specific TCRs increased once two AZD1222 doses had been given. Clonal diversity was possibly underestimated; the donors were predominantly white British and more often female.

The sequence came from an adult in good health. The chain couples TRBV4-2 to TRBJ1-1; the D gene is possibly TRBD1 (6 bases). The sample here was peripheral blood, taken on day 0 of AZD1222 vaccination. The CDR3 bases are TGTGCCAGCAGCCATATAGGACAGCTGAACACTGAAGCTTTCTTT. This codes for CASSHIGQLNTEAFF.